These 22 T cell receptor delta chains were sequenced from one sample in a study of gamma-delta T cells after stem cell transplantation. TCRdb reran clone calling via CATT on the RT-PCR reads. The sample shows 1,300 or so delta-chain clones, around a sixth of them seen only once. The specimen sequenced was gamma-delta T cells. The receptors stem from a human donor. It is not recorded whose cells these are; they may come from a transplant donor.

In DNA, the CDR3 is TGTGCCTGTGACGAAGTGGGGCCCTGGGACACCCGACAGATGTTTTTC. Protein product: CACDEVGPWDTRQMFF. The chain couples TRDV2 to TRDJ3; TRDD3 might be the D (5 bases). The CDR3 length is 16 residues. CDR1 is GEAIGNYY and CDR2 is EKD in the germline V gene. V was pared by 3 bases and J by 2 bases, with 10 bases between.

This clone is termed medium-sized (0.01 to 0.1%). The chain carries TRDV2 and TRDJ1; 11 bases are shared with TRDD3. This CDR3 is 18 amino acids long. Trimming removed 1 base from V and 0 bases from J; junction bases left unmatched: 9. Looked up from germline, CDR1 is GEAIGNYY and CDR2 is EKD. The chain's CDR3 is CACDTLPLGDMYTDKLIF. In nucleotides, the CDR3 is TGTGCCTGTGACACTCTCCCACTGGGGGATATGTACACCGATAAACTCATCTTT.

This clone has more than one count but fewer than ten. One base separates it from a far larger clone, so it is likely a read error. V gene TRDV2 combines with J gene TRDJ1; D is perhaps TRDD3 (5 bases). The CDR3 length is 18 residues. Germline CDR1 GEAIGNYY, CDR2 EKD. The CDR3 is CACDTTGSGFKEYDKPIF. CDR3 bases: TGTGCCTGTGACACCACGGGATCGGGATTCAAGGAATACGATAAACCCATCTTT.

The chain is built from TRDV2 and TRDJ1; 9 bases line up with TRDD3. Trimming at V came to 3 bases and at J to 1 base, leaving 14 bases not matched to a gene. The CDR3 loop spans 18 amino acids. Germline lookup yields CDR1 GEAIGNYY and CDR2 EKD. CDR3 bases: TGTGCCTGTGACCTACTAGCCCCTACTGGGGGAACCACCGATAAACTCATCTTT. Its protein is CACDLLAPTGGTTDKLIF.

The rearrangement uses TRDV2 and TRDJ1, with TRDD3 matching 7 bases. This CDR3 spans 16 amino acids. J gave up 0 bases and V 3 bases, and 9 bases lay outside the gene matches. Germline V gene data show CDR1 as GEAIGNYY and CDR2 as EKD. The CDR3 DNA is TGTGCCTGTGACTCTGTACTGGGGAGATACACCGATAAACTCATCTTT. This translates into CACDSVLGRYTDKLIF.

Written as DNA, the CDR3 is TGTGCCTGTGACACGCTTAGTGTGGGGGATACCTCCGATAAACTCATCTTT. Encoded protein: CACDTLSVGDTSDKLIF. The gene calls are TRDV2 and TRDJ1, with 10 nucleotides matching TRDD3. The CDR3 runs to 17 residues. The germline gives CDR1 GEAIGNYY, CDR2 EKD. With V trimmed by 1 base and J by 3 bases, 10 bases remained unmatched.

A few counts support this clone. CDR3 sequence: CACDTAQLGDTRGHWDTRQMFF. The CDR3 bases are TGTGCCTGTGACACCGCCCAACTGGGGGATACAAGAGGGCATTGGGACACCCGACAGATGTTTTTC. The chain is built from TRDV2 and TRDJ3, with 12 positions matching TRDD3. The CDR3 loop spans 22 amino acids. Germline lookup yields CDR1 GEAIGNYY and CDR2 EKD. The V segment lost 0 bases and the J segment 4 bases; nucleotides outside the gene matches: 15.

The V and J genes are TRDV2 and TRDJ1; TRDD3 aligns across 9 bases. This CDR3 has 17 amino acids. Germline-derived CDR1 and CDR2 are GEAIGNYY and EKD. V lost 2 bases, J lost 1 base, and 10 bases stayed unmatched. Here the CDR3 DNA reads TGTGCCTGTGACATGCTGGGGGATCGGTCCTCCACCGATAAACTCATCTTT. The encoded protein is CACDMLGDRSSTDKLIF.

The chain joins TRDV2 to TRDJ1; TRDD3 aligns across 7 bases. This CDR3 contains 19 residues. After removal of 0 bases from V and 0 bases from J, the junction contained 15 bases not matched to a gene. From germline, CDR1 is GEAIGNYY and CDR2 EKD. The CDR3 coding sequence is TGTGCCTGTGACACCGTTCGGGGTACTGGGGACCCGTACACCGATAAACTCATCTTT. This sequence encodes CACDTVRGTGDPYTDKLIF.

This clone counts as large. V and J are TRDV2 and TRDJ1, with D tentatively TRDD3 (6 bases). This CDR3 spans 14 amino acids. Germline CDR1 GEAIGNYY, CDR2 EKD. V gave up 3 bases and J gave up 2 bases, with 12 bases separating them. The CDR3 is CACDSWGRTDKLIF. The DNA of the CDR3 is TGTGCCTGTGACTCCTGGGGACGGACCGATAAACTCATCTTT.

By share, this clone ranks as large. The rearrangement uses TRDV2 and TRDJ3, with no clear D. The CDR3 covers 14 residues. Germline V gene lookup returns CDR1 GEAIGNYY and CDR2 EKD. V lost 2 bases and J lost 4, with 5 bases in between. In DNA, the CDR3 is TGTGCCTGTGACAGTCTTTGGGACACCCGACAGATGTTTTTC. Translating gives CACDSLWDTRQMFF.

Details on this clone: This likely came from a read error, as a far larger clone is one base away. The sample carries other DNA sequences with the same CDR3. The rearrangement links TRDV2 to TRDJ1, with TRDD3 matching over 10 bases. Germline-derived CDR1 and CDR2 are GEAIGNYY and EKD. This CDR3 has 16 residues. The CDR3: CACDPLGDPYTDKLIF. CDR3 DNA: TGTGCCTGTGACCCACTGGGGGATCCTTACACCGATAAACTCATCTTC.

On this clone: It differs at one base from a far larger clone, so likely a read error. The chain uses TRDV2 and TRDJ1; TRDD3 matches at 7 bases. The CDR3 has 15 amino acids. In germline, CDR1 is GEAIGNYY, CDR2 EKD. The CDR3 coding sequence is TGTGCCTGTGACACGTTGGGGGAAGGCGCCGATAACCTCATCTTT. It codes for CACDTLGEGADNLIF.

This clone was counted only a few times. This probably arose from a read error, given a far larger clone one base away. The chain employs TRDV3 and TRDJ1; TRDD3 aligns across 11 bases. CDR3 length: 17 residues. The germline gives CDR1 TVYSNPD, CDR2 GDNSRS (reference sequence). Trimming at V came to 1 base and at J to 3 bases, leaving 13 bases not matched to a gene. CDR3 in amino acids: CAFKQGYWGIRADKLIF. The CDR3 DNA sequence: TGTGCCTTTAAGCAAGGATACTGGGGGATAAGGGCCGATAAACTCATCTTT.

The chain is built from TRDV2 and TRDJ1, with 7 positions matching TRDD3. V was clipped by 3 bases and J by 0 bases; unmatched bases: 6. The CDR3 extends over 15 amino acids. Per the germline V gene, CDR1 is GEAIGNYY and CDR2 is EKD. CDR3 bases: TGTGCCTGTGACGGTTTGGGGGAAGACACCGATAAACTCATCTTT. It encodes CACDGLGEDTDKLIF.

The table lists this clone with a few counts. Since a far larger clone is one base different, this is likely a read error. The chain is built from TRDV2 and TRDJ1; 7 bases line up with TRDD3. Trimming at V came to 0 bases and at J to 0 bases, leaving 12 bases not matched to a gene. CDR1 and CDR2 (germline): GEAIGNYY, EKD. This CDR3 spans 18 amino acids. The CDR3 region is CACDTLSAGGPDTDKLIF. DNA of the CDR3: TGTGCCTGTGACACCCTTAGTGCTGGGGGCCCCGACACCGATAAACTCATCTTT.

This chain links TRDV2 with TRDJ1; 11 positions match TRDD3. V was clipped by 2 bases and J by 0 bases; unmatched bases: 7. CDR1 is GEAIGNYY, CDR2 EKD, per germline. The CDR3 covers 17 residues. The CDR3 region is CACDILGDTGYTDKLIF. The CDR3 DNA follows: TGTGCCTGTGACATTCTGGGGGATACTGGGTACACCGATAAACTCATCTTT.

This clone was seen only a few times. Being one base from a much bigger clone, this may be a read error. J is TRDJ1 and V is TRDV2, with 7 positions matching TRDD2. Germline-derived CDR1 and CDR2 are GEAIGNYY and EKD. Trimming cost V 3 bases and J 0 bases; bases outside gene matches: 24. The CDR3 contains 21 residues. CDR3 nucleotide sequence: TGTGCCTGTGACGCGATTCCTACTGGAGTGGGTCCCGAATATAACACCGATAAACTCATCTTT. This codes for CACDAIPTGVGPEYNTDKLIF.

This clone has a handful of counts. This likely came from a read error, as a far larger clone is one base away. The chain joins TRDV2 to TRDJ1; 11 bases align to TRDD3. Germline assignment: CDR1 GEAIGNYY and CDR2 EKD. This CDR3 contains 19 residues. In nucleotides, the CDR3 is TGTGCCTGTGACACCGTGGCCCAACACTGGGGGATAAGGTCCGATAACCTCATCTTT. Residues: CACDTVAQHWGIRSDNLIF.

The chain employs TRDV2 and TRDJ1; 10 bases align to TRDD3. V was clipped by 0 bases and J by 8 bases; unmatched bases: 17. The CDR3 has 18 amino acids. The V gene's germline CDR1 is GEAIGNYY and CDR2 EKD. The CDR3 loop is CACDTVPTGGYAVEKLIF. In DNA, the CDR3 is TGTGCCTGTGACACCGTACCTACCGGGGGATACGCCGTAGAGAAACTCATCTTT.

The chain combines TRDV2 with TRDJ1; 13 nucleotides agree with TRDD3. The V and J ends lost 4 bases and 3 bases, in that order; junction bases with no gene match: 13. Germline CDR1 is GEAIGNYY and CDR2 is EKD. CDR3 length: 18 amino acids. CDR3 protein: CACDSLQTGGYAPDKLIF. CDR3 DNA: TGTGCCTGTGATAGCCTTCAAACTGGGGGATACGCTCCCGATAAACTCATCTTT.

This clone was seen a handful of times. The chain couples TRDV2 to TRDJ1; 10 bases align to TRDD3. The CDR3 contains 14 residues. Germline assignment: CDR1 GEAIGNYY and CDR2 EKD. After removal of 5 bases from V and 3 bases from J, the junction contained 5 bases not matched to a gene. CDR3 DNA: TGTGCCTGTGTCCCACTGGGGGATTCCGATAAACTCATCTTT. This encodes CACVPLGDSDKLIF.